One and the same sample provided the 20 T cell receptor beta chains below, sequenced in a study of blood T cell repertoires in COVID-19. This table comes from immunoSEQ multiplex PCR, and its TCRdb copy is limited to in-frame clones, with some not included. The sample lists around 200,000 clones, 75% to 85% seen once, with less than 8% in the top ten. What was sequenced was PBMCs or T cells enriched from blood (not recorded which). These receptors came from a woman in her 40s with acute COVID-19.

The chain has TRBV19 and TRBJ2-5; perhaps TRBD2 as D (5 bases). Trimming cost V 7 bases and J 5 bases, with 17 bases left between them. The CDR3 extends over 14 amino acids. CDR1 and CDR2 (germline): LNHDA, SQIVND (reference sequence). The CDR3 DNA reads TGTGCCAGTAAGGCGGAAACTAGGCGGGAGACCCAGTACTTC. Its protein product is CASKAETRRETQYF.

Points on this clone: In the same sample, other DNA sequences code for this CDR3. J is TRBJ1-3 and V is TRBV9; D is perhaps TRBD1 (5 bases). The germline CDR1 and CDR2 sequences are SGDLS and YYNGEE. V was trimmed by 0 bases and J by 0 bases, leaving 10 bases between them. This CDR3 is built from 16 residues. CDR3 amino acids: CASSVVGRSSGNTIYF. The CDR3, as DNA: TGTGCCAGCAGCGTAGTGGGGCGAAGCTCTGGAAACACCATATATTTT.

The chain couples TRBV2 to TRBJ1-2; D is uncertain. The CDR3 runs 14 residues. From germline, CDR1 is SNHLY and CDR2 FYNNEI. Trimming removed 3 bases at V and 4 bases at J, with 12 bases between. CDR3 amino acids: CASSDPGVGYGYTF. The CDR3 DNA follows: TGTGCCAGCAGTGACCCGGGAGTCGGCTATGGCTACACCTTC. The variable domain in full, completed from reference TRBV2 and TRBJ1-2, reads EPEVTQTPSHQVTQMGQEVILRCVPISNHLYFYWYRQILGQKVEFLVSFYNNEISEKSEIFDDQFSVERPDGSNFTLKIRSTKLEDSAMYFCASSDPGVGYGYTFGSGTRLTVV.

As DNA, the CDR3 is TGTGCCAGCAGCCCCCGGGAGGGGATGAACACTGAAGCTTTCTTT. It translates to CASSPREGMNTEAFF. The V gene is TRBV7-8, the J gene TRBJ1-1, with D possibly matching TRBD1 (5 bases). The V gene lost 5 bases and the J gene lost 0 bases, with 13 bases spanning the gap. This CDR3 has 15 amino acids. Germline V gene sequence: CDR1 SGHVS, CDR2 FQNEAQ.

V gene TRBV5-1 combines with J gene TRBJ2-7, with 8 bases matching TRBD2. V dropped 0 bases and J dropped 7; count of bases not matched to a gene: 9. Germline values: CDR1 SGHRS, CDR2 YFSETQ. This CDR3 has 15 residues. CDR3: CASSLVAGPSREQYF. DNA of the CDR3: TGCGCCAGCAGCTTGGTAGCGGGACCCTCACGGGAGCAGTACTTC.

The J gene is TRBJ1-4, the V gene TRBV29-1; the match to TRBD1 covers 7 bases. The germline CDR1 and CDR2 sequences are SQVTM and ANQGSEA. V was pared by 7 bases and J by 8 bases, with 7 bases of the junction left unmatched. The CDR3 extends over 12 amino acids. CDR3 residues: CSANRGEEKLFF. The CDR3 DNA reads as TGCAGCGCCAACAGGGGAGAGGAAAAACTGTTTTTT.

This clone was picked up one time. J is TRBJ1-2 and V is TRBV28; maybe TRBD1 (6 bases). Germline V gene sequence: CDR1 MDHEN, CDR2 SYDVKM. CDR3 length: 14 residues. Trimming stripped 4 bases from V and 4 bases from J, with 13 bases between. CDR3 in amino acids: CASSSLGGVYGYTF. DNA for the CDR3: TGTGCCAGCAGTTCCCTTGGGGGCGTCTATGGCTACACCTTC.

The CDR3 DNA is TGTGCCAGCAGCAGAGGGTTCAAAGAAAAACTGTTTTTT. This encodes CASSRGFKEKLFF. The chain links TRBV11-2 to TRBJ1-4; D ambiguous. V was trimmed by 5 bases and J by 8 bases, leaving 12 bases between them. The CDR3 loop spans 13 amino acids. In germline, CDR1 is SGHAT, CDR2 FQNNGV.

This clone was seen a single time. V gene TRBV9 combines with J gene TRBJ2-5; 8 bases line up with TRBD1. There are 16 residues in the CDR3. Trimming cost V 4 bases and J 5 bases; bases outside gene matches: 13. CDR1 and CDR2 (germline): SGDLS, YYNGEE. The CDR3 nucleotides are TGTGCCAGCAGCCCCGGGAACAGGGGGTACTTGGAGACCCAGTACTTC. It yields the protein CASSPGNRGYLETQYF.

The V gene is TRBV7-3, the J gene TRBJ2-6; D is perhaps TRBD2 (6 bases). The length of the CDR3 is 17 residues. The V gene lost 1 base and the J gene lost 1 base, with 11 bases spanning the gap. Per germline, CDR1 SGHTA and CDR2 FQGTGA. CDR3 DNA: TGTGCCAGCAGCTTAAACCCAGGAGGGTCTGGGGCCAACGTCCTGACTTTC. Translation gives CASSLNPGGSGANVLTF. The full variable domain, rest sourced from reference TRBV7-3 and TRBJ2-6, is GAGVSQTPSNKVTEKGKYVELRCDPISGHTALYWYRQSLGQGPEFLIYFQGTGAADDSGLPNDRFFAVRPEGSVSTLKIQRTERGDSAVYLCASSLNPGGSGANVLTFGAGSRLTVL.

The chain carries TRBV3-1 (or the pseudogene TRBV3-2) and TRBJ1-1; tentative D call: TRBD1 (5 bases). V dropped 6 bases and J dropped 0 bases, with 11 bases sitting between them. This CDR3 is 14 amino acids long. CDR1 and CDR2 from the germline V gene are LGHDT and YNNKEL (reference sequence). CDR3 nucleotides: TGTGCCAGCAGGTCGGACAAGGTGAACACTGAAGCTTTCTTT. This codes for CASRSDKVNTEAFF.

The V gene is TRBV11-3, the J gene TRBJ1-1; possibly TRBD1 for D (6 bases). CDR3 length: 14 residues. V was trimmed by 2 bases and J by 0 bases, leaving 7 bases between them. CDR1 and CDR2 from the germline V gene are SGHNT and YENEEA. CDR3 in DNA: TGTGCCAGCAGCTTATCAGGGGTGAACACTGAAGCTTTCTTT. Protein product: CASSLSGVNTEAFF.

This clone was counted between two and nine times. The rearrangement links TRBV7-9 to TRBJ2-6; TRBD1 might be the D (6 bases). This CDR3 is 14 amino acids long. The germline CDR1 and CDR2 sequences are SEHNR and FQNEAQ (reference sequence). V lost 11 bases, J lost 0 bases, and 11 bases lay in between. The CDR3 DNA reads TGTGCCGGCCAGGGGATCTCTGGGGCCAACGTCCTGACTTTC. It yields the protein CAGQGISGANVLTF.

The chain recombines TRBV5-1 with TRBJ2-1, with a weak D call TRBD2 (5 bases). The CDR3 is made up of 17 amino acids. V was cut by 0 bases and J by 0 bases, with 13 bases left in between. The germline V gene has CDR1 SGHRS and CDR2 YFSETQ. CDR3 sequence reads: CASSLVGSLASYNEQFF. The DNA for the CDR3 is TGCGCCAGCAGCTTGGTAGGGAGTCTCGCCTCCTACAATGAGCAGTTCTTC.

This clone was seen more than once but under ten times. The chain links TRBV2 to TRBJ1-5, with D unclear. The CDR3 is 15 residues long. Trimming took off 6 bases at V and 0 bases at J, with 12 bases between the two ends. Germline V lookup: CDR1 SNHLY, CDR2 FYNNEI. CDR3 sequence: CASSDLGDSNQPQHF. CDR3 DNA: TGTGCCAGCAGCGACCTGGGCGATAGCAATCAGCCCCAGCATTTT.

This chain joins TRBV24-1 and TRBJ2-3, with TRBD2 identical over 7 bases. From germline, CDR1 is KGHDR and CDR2 SFDVKD. CDR3 size: 15 residues. The ends lost 7 bases at V and 0 bases at J; junction bases unmatched: 6. This chain's CDR3 is CATRTSSGSTDTQYF. The CDR3 DNA reads TGTGCCACCAGGACCTCTAGCGGCAGCACAGATACGCAGTATTTT.

The gene calls are TRBV4-2 and TRBJ2-3, with 10 bases aligning to TRBD2. Germline lookup yields CDR1 LGHNA and CDR2 YNFKEQ. The V and J ends lost 1 base and 6 bases, in that order; junction bases with no gene match: 13. CDR3 length: 18 residues. In nucleotides, the CDR3 is TGTGCCAGCAGCCAAGCTCCTCAGTCTAGCGGGAGTAAGGATACGCAGTATTTT. Translating it yields CASSQAPQSSGSKDTQYF.

This clone was counted a few times. The V call is TRBV10-3, the J call TRBJ2-7, with D uncertain. CDR1 is ENHRY and CDR2 is SYGVKD in the germline V gene. Trimming took off 2 bases at V and 7 bases at J, with 15 bases between the two ends. This CDR3 has 14 residues. The CDR3 DNA sequence: TGTGCCATCAGTGAGACTACGGCTCAATCTGAGCAGTACTTC. Its translation is CAISETTAQSEQYF.

The chain has TRBV25-1 and TRBJ1-1; TRBD1 matches at 7 bases. Unmatched junction bases numbered 11, after V lost 0 bases and J lost 7 bases. The CDR3 sequence is 16 residues long. CDR1 and CDR2 from the germline V gene are MGHDK and SYGVNS. The CDR3 DNA is TGTGCCAGCAGTGAATATCGGCCAGGGGGTCGGGGTGAAGCTTTCTTT. As protein: CASSEYRPGGRGEAFF.

The chain joins TRBV27 to TRBJ2-1; D might be TRBD1 (6 bases). CDR1 MNHEY and CDR2 SMNVEV come from the germline V gene (reference sequence). The CDR3 runs to 15 residues. Trimming removed 7 bases at V and 0 bases at J, with 13 bases between. The CDR3 region is CASNRDISSYNEQFF. The CDR3 DNA reads as TGTGCCAGCAACAGGGACATCAGCTCCTACAATGAGCAGTTCTTC.